This passage covers 14 T cell receptor beta chains from one sample sequenced in a study of blood T cell repertoires in COVID-19 (dated by TCRdb to 2018 to 2021). The protocol used for the library was the immunoSEQ multiplex PCR assay. TCRdb took over this immuneACCESS table, retaining in-frame rearrangements with V and J assigned. Such tables are incomplete; in checked studies, under half of the missing clones stem from an unresolved V gene, and the remainder is unexplained. This sample lists roughly 230,000 clones; about 83% were detected once. The ten largest account for 8.6% of the sample. The sequencing sample was made of peripheral blood. The origin of the receptors is a man aged 40-49 years with active or convalescent COVID-19.

The V gene is TRBV6-6, the J gene TRBJ2-7, with D perhaps matching TRBD2 (5 bases). Germline assignment: CDR1 MNHNY and CDR2 SVGAGI (reference sequence). Trimming removed 5 bases from V and 2 bases from J, with 22 bases in between. The CDR3 extends over 17 amino acids. The CDR3 is CASSRLPSGITAYEQYF. CDR3 DNA sequence: TGTGCCAGCAGTCGCCTCCCATCCGGGATTACCGCCTACGAGCAGTACTTC.

The gene calls are TRBV19 and TRBJ1-4; D possibly corresponds to TRBD1 (5 bases). V was shortened by 7 bases and J by 8 bases, with 20 bases between the two germline ends. CDR3 length: 15 residues. CDR1 LNHDA and CDR2 SQIVND come from the germline V gene (reference sequence). This chain's CDR3 is CASTWGGQREEKLFF. The CDR3 nucleotides read TGTGCCAGTACCTGGGGCGGGCAGCGGGAAGAAAAACTGTTTTTT.

J is TRBJ2-5 and V is TRBV10-3, with 10 bases matching TRBD2. V trimming: 3 bases; J trimming: 4 bases; junction bases outside the gene matches: 5. CDR3 size: 15 residues. Germline CDR1 is ENHRY and CDR2 is SYGVKD. The CDR3 spells CAISEAGGRGETQYF. The DNA for the CDR3 is TGTGCCATCAGTGAAGCGGGGGGGCGGGGAGAGACCCAGTACTTC.

The rearrangement uses TRBV19 and TRBJ2-2; D is uncertain. V lost 7 bases and J 4 bases, leaving 10 bases between the germline ends. Germline V gene lookup returns CDR1 LNHDA and CDR2 SQIVND (reference sequence). The CDR3 covers 13 residues. CDR3 loop: CASTILGTGELFF. CDR3 coding DNA: TGTGCCAGTACCATACTTGGCACCGGGGAGCTGTTTTTT.

This sequence joins TRBV5-5 and TRBJ2-7, with 8 bases aligning to TRBD1. The junction had 10 bases not matched to a gene; V was cut back by 4 bases and J by 1 base. CDR1 SGHKS and CDR2 YYEKEE come from the germline V gene (reference sequence). This CDR3 region has 16 residues. The CDR3 coding sequence is TGTGCCAGCAGCCCCGGACAGGGATCGTCGTCCTACGAGCAGTACTTC. Translating it yields CASSPGQGSSSYEQYF.

V usage is TRBV5-1 and J usage is TRBJ2-3; 8 positions agree with TRBD2. The junction had 1 base not matched to a gene; V was cut back by 1 base and J by 0 bases. Germline-derived CDR1 and CDR2 are SGHRS and YFSETQ. The CDR3 sequence is 15 residues long. As DNA, the CDR3 is TGCGCCAGCAGCTTGACTAGCGGAAGCACAGATACGCAGTATTTT. Amino acid sequence: CASSLTSGSTDTQYF.

The chain carries TRBV5-1 and TRBJ1-3, with D maybe TRBD1 (5 bases). The ends were cut back, 0 bases at V and 0 bases at J, with 10 bases in the middle. This CDR3 is 16 amino acids long. Germline V gives CDR1 SGHRS, CDR2 YFSETQ. The CDR3 reads CASSLDRYSSGNTIYF. CDR3 coding DNA: TGCGCCAGCAGCTTGGACAGGTACAGCTCTGGAAACACCATATATTTT.

This sequence joins TRBV5-4 and TRBJ1-2; the D gene is possibly TRBD1 (5 bases). Germline CDR1 reads SGHNT; CDR2 reads YYREEE (reference sequence). This CDR3 is 14 amino acids long. The V end was cut by 0 bases, the J end by 0 bases, with 6 bases between. CDR3 bases: TGTGCCAGCAGCTTGGACAGGCCTAACTATGGCTACACCTTC. Protein: CASSLDRPNYGYTF.

The chain is built from TRBV15 and TRBJ2-7; possible D gene TRBD1, 5 bases. Per the germline V gene, CDR1 is LNHNV and CDR2 is YYDKDF (reference sequence). CDR3 length: 14 residues. Trimming removed 3 bases from V and 3 bases from J, with 12 bases in between. Written as DNA, the CDR3 is TGTGCCACCAGCAGGCAGGACACCAACTACGAGCAGTACTTC. Translation gives CATSRQDTNYEQYF. The entire variable domain, with the rest obtained from reference TRBV15 and TRBJ2-7, is as follows: DAMVIQNPRYQVTQFGKPVTLSCSQTLNHNVMYWYQQKSSQAPKLLFHYYDKDFNNEADTPDNFQSRRPNTSFCFLDIRSPGLGDTAMYLCATSRQDTNYEQYFGPGTRLTVT.

The chain combines TRBV5-8 with TRBJ1-6; D uncertain. Trimming pared 1 base from V and 1 base from J, leaving 12 bases between. The CDR3 runs 17 residues. Germline V gene sequence: CDR1 SGHTS, CDR2 YDEGEE. Written as DNA, the CDR3 is TGTGCCAGCAGCTTGCTTCAGTCTGCATCCTATAATTCACCCCTCCACTTT. As protein: CASSLLQSASYNSPLHF.

The rearrangement uses TRBV6-7 and TRBJ2-1; 9 bases match TRBD1. TRBV6-7 is assigned to the ORF class and has an uncertain function. The CDR3 sequence is 12 residues long. J gave up 14 bases and V 9 bases, and 11 bases lay outside the gene matches. The CDR3 bases are TGTGCCAGGAAACCCCCTGACAGGGGGGAGTTCTTC. This encodes CARKPPDRGEFF.

This clone was observed a single time. The chain is built from TRBV10-1 and TRBJ1-6; tentatively, D is TRBD1 (6 bases). This CDR3 is 13 amino acids long. The V and J ends lost 4 bases and 14 bases respectively, with 15 bases between them. CDR1 is WNHNN and CDR2 is SYGVQD in the germline V gene (reference sequence). The chain's CDR3 is CASSAGGQGSLHF. The CDR3 coding sequence is TGCGCCAGCAGTGCCGGGGGGCAGGGGTCCCTCCACTTT.

The V gene is TRBV27, the J gene TRBJ2-1, with 10 bases fitting TRBD2. Germline V gene lookup returns CDR1 MNHEY and CDR2 SMNVEV (reference sequence). V lost 7 bases to trimming and J lost 4 bases; unmatched junction nucleotides: 7. The CDR3 sequence is 15 residues long. The CDR3 coding sequence is TGTGCCAGCACTTCGGGACTAGCGTTGTACAATGAGCAGTTCTTC. This codes for CASTSGLALYNEQFF.

This chain uses TRBV7-6 with TRBJ1-4; no clear D. Germline V gives CDR1 SGHVS, CDR2 FNYEAQ. The CDR3 sequence is 16 residues long. Between the trimmed V and J ends, which lost 3 bases and 8 bases, there was a span of 19 bases. CDR3 in amino acids: CASSFRGTGIEEKLFF. The CDR3 coding sequence is TGTGCCAGCAGCTTCCGAGGCACGGGAATTGAGGAAAAACTGTTTTTT.